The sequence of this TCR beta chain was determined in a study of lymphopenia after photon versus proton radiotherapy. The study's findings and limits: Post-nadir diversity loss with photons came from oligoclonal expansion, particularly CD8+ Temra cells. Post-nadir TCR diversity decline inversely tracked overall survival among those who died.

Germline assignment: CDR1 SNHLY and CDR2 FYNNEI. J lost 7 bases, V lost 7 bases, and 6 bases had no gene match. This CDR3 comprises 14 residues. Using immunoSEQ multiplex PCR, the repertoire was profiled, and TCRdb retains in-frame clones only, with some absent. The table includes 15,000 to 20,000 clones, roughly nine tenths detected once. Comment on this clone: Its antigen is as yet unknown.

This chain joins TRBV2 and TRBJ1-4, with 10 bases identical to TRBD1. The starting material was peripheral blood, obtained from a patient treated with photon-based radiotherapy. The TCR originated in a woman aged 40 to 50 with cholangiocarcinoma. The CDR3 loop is CASTRTGGGEKLFF. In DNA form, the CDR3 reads TGTGCCAGCACAAGGACAGGGGGAGGTGAAAAACTGTTTTTT. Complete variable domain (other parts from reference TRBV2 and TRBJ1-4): EPEVTQTPSHQVTQMGQEVILRCVPISNHLYFYWYRQILGQKVEFLVSFYNNEISEKSEIFDDQFSVERPDGSNFTLKIRSTKLEDSAMYFCASTRTGGGEKLFFGSGTQLSVL.